The entry that follows covers one T cell receptor (beta chain) sequence. Antigen unknown. The data stem from a study of STAT5B mutations in CD4+ large granular lymphocyte leukemia. General study findings and limits: No patients shared main leukemic clonotypes, though roughly 25% appeared at low frequency elsewhere. 8/27 top patient clones versus 2/35 control clones were TRBV06-family.

The protocol was immunoSEQ multiplex PCR, while the TCRdb copy is restricted to in-frame clones and leaves out a portion. The data contain fewer than 25,000 clones, 78% of them singletons. V lost 4 bases and J lost 8, with 21 bases in between. Germline V gives CDR1 SGHDT, CDR2 YYEEEE. CDR3 length: 15 amino acids. The sample was CD4+ T cells from blood buffy coats. The clonotype was recovered from a human donor in good health. This rearrangement joins TRBV5-6 to TRBJ1-2; tentative D call: TRBD1 (5 bases). The CDR3 DNA follows: TGTGCCAGCAGCCTCGGGACTTCCGGGACCTGGGGCTACACCTTC. Translated, it gives CASSLGTSGTWGYTF.